Below are 27 T cell receptor beta chains sequenced from a single sample in a study of Graves' ophthalmopathy and Graves' hyperthyroidism. Amplifying from RNA transcripts, the study obtained TCR beta CDR3 regions. HTBI primers primed a first-round RT-PCR, and a second-round multiplex PCR followed. Via MiXCR, TCRdb re-called the multiplex PCR reads, giving one row per CDR3 protein. This table holds under 800,000 distinct CDR3 sequences, around a fifth found once. The material sequenced was peripheral blood. The receptors originated from a woman younger than 35 with stable Graves' hyperthyroidism. Some clones in this sample may be carry-over from other donors' samples.

This sequence joins TRBV2 and TRBJ2-5; no clear D gene. Trimming removed 7 bases from V and 7 bases from J, with 16 bases in between. Germline V gene data show CDR1 as SNHLY and CDR2 as FYNNEI. The CDR3 is made up of 13 amino acids. CDR3 DNA: TGTGCCAGCATCGGACGGGCGAGTCCGACCCAGTACTTC. This codes for CASIGRASPTQYF.

The table lists this clonotype with many counts. The V and J genes are TRBV10-3 and TRBJ1-2; D not resolved. Germline V lookup: CDR1 ENHRY, CDR2 SYGVKD. Trimming took 1 base from V and 2 from J, leaving 8 bases between them. The length of the CDR3 is 14 residues. CDR3 sequence (DNA): TGTGCCATCAGTGAGTGGCCAGACAACTATGGCTACACCTTC. Residues: CAISEWPDNYGYTF.

CDR3: CASSLWQVSNQPQHF. The DNA of the CDR3 is TGTGCCAGCAGTTTGTGGCAGGTTAGCAATCAGCCCCAGCATTTT. This chain connects TRBV28 to TRBJ1-5; D is uncertain. Germline CDR1 reads MDHEN; CDR2 reads SYDVKM. This CDR3 contains 15 residues. Trimming removed 3 bases from V and 0 bases from J, with 9 bases in between.

The chain has TRBV11-2 and TRBJ1-2, with TRBD1 as a possible D gene (6 bases). The V and J ends lost 5 bases and 5 bases respectively, with 21 bases between them. The germline V gene encodes CDR1 SGHAT and CDR2 FQNNGV. The CDR3 is 16 residues long. The CDR3 coding sequence is TGTGCCAGCAGCCCCAAGGGGGAGGGGTCCCGATATGGCTACACCTTC. Residues: CASSPKGEGSRYGYTF.

This clonotype was found a few times. The chain recombines TRBV28 with TRBJ1-2; TRBD1 might be the D (6 bases). With 7 bases removed from V and 1 base from J, the gap between germline ends came to 22 bases. CDR1 MDHEN and CDR2 SYDVKM come from the germline V gene. The CDR3 has 17 amino acids. The DNA for the CDR3 is TGTGCCAGCACCTTAGCGGGGGCGCTCTTTTATAACTATGGCTACACCTTC. Translating it yields CASTLAGALFYNYGYTF.

This chain connects TRBV6-1 to TRBJ1-6; D gene ambiguous. Trimming removed 6 bases from V and 7 bases from J, with 7 bases in between. CDR1 is MNHNS and CDR2 is SASEGT in the germline V gene. This CDR3 contains 12 residues. The CDR3 reads CASSAKNSPLHF. The CDR3 DNA sequence: TGTGCCAGCAGCGCCAAGAATTCACCCCTCCACTTT.

This clonotype has ten or more counts. The V and J genes are TRBV12-3 or TRBV12-4 and TRBJ1-2, with 8 bases matching TRBD1. J was trimmed by 5 bases and V by 6 bases; bases with no gene match: 8. The CDR3 is 14 residues long. In DNA form, the CDR3 reads TGTGCCAGCAGCCGGACAGGGACGTCTTATGGCTACACCTTC. The encoded protein is CASSRTGTSYGYTF.

This rearrangement joins TRBV6-1 to TRBJ2-7, with 12 bases identical to TRBD2. Germline V CDR1 and CDR2: MNHNS, SASEGT. This CDR3 comprises 12 residues. Trimming at V came to 8 bases and at J to 6 bases, leaving 2 bases not matched to a gene. The CDR3 sequence: CASSSGGAEQYF. In nucleotides, the CDR3 is TGTGCCAGCTCTAGCGGGGGGGCCGAGCAGTACTTC.

This clonotype was recorded at least ten times. The chain recombines TRBV30 with TRBJ1-2; tentative D call: TRBD1 (5 bases). The CDR3 loop spans 11 amino acids. The ends were cut back, 4 bases at V and 4 bases at J, with 7 bases in the middle. Germline lookup yields CDR1 GTSNPN and CDR2 SVGIG (reference sequence). This chain's CDR3 is CAWKRGYGYTF. In nucleotides, the CDR3 is TGTGCCTGGAAGAGGGGCTATGGCTACACCTTC.

This clonotype has at least ten counts. The V and J genes are TRBV6-5 and TRBJ1-5; 8 positions agree with TRBD1. The germline CDR1 and CDR2 sequences are MNHEY and SVGAGI. V trimming: 8 bases; J trimming: 2 bases; junction bases outside the gene matches: 8. CDR3 length equals 15 residues. In DNA, the CDR3 is TGTGCCAGCGGAACCGGACAGGGTGGCAATCAGCCCCAGCATTTT. Translating it yields CASGTGQGGNQPQHF.

This clonotype has more than one count but fewer than ten. The J gene is TRBJ1-2, the V gene TRBV6-1; D ambiguous. The CDR3 contains 14 residues. Germline assignment: CDR1 MNHNS and CDR2 SASEGT. V was trimmed by 6 bases and J by 7 bases, leaving 18 bases between them. CDR3 sequence (DNA): TGTGCCAGCAGCCAGGTCGCCCTGGAATTTGGCTACACCTTC. Amino acid sequence: CASSQVALEFGYTF.

In its sample, this clonotype was seen many times. The chain recombines TRBV5-1 with TRBJ2-7; D gene ambiguous. The germline V and J ends were trimmed by 2 bases and 0 bases, with 6 bases remaining between them. The CDR3 length is 13 residues. CDR1 is SGHRS and CDR2 is YFSETQ in the germline V gene. The CDR3 DNA reads TGCGCCAGCAGCTTTCGTCACTCCTACGAGCAGTACTTC. It encodes CASSFRHSYEQYF.

This clonotype was seen a few times. The junction and the germline gene differ at one end; a read error may be behind it. J is TRBJ2-5 and V is TRBV27, with TRBD1 as a possible D gene (6 bases). Germline lookup yields CDR1 MNHEY and CDR2 SMNVEV (reference sequence). The CDR3 has 14 residues. CDR3 DNA: TGTGCCAGCAGTTTATCGGGGGCCCAAGCGACCCAGTACTTC. Encoded protein: CASSLSGAQATQYF.

This clonotype was picked up a small number of times. This chain links TRBV12-3 or TRBV12-4 with TRBJ1-1, with 9 bases aligning to TRBD1. The CDR3 totals 14 residues. The trim removed 5 bases at V and 2 bases at J, leaving 3 bases unmatched. This chain's CDR3 is CASSKGQGNTEAFF. CDR3 DNA sequence: TGTGCCAGCAGTAAGGGACAGGGTAACACTGAAGCTTTCTTT.

Ten or more counts support this clonotype. The V call is TRBV6-1, the J call TRBJ1-5; weak D call: TRBD1 (5 bases). V lost 6 bases, J lost 6 bases, and 21 bases lay in between. The CDR3 totals 16 residues. Germline V gene sequence: CDR1 MNHNS, CDR2 SASEGT. The CDR3 region has the DNA TGTGCCAGCAGCGCCACGGCTGGGCAGGGAAGTCAGCCCCAGCATTTT. It yields the protein CASSATAGQGSQPQHF.

Ten or more counts support this clonotype. The chain is built from TRBV11-2 and TRBJ1-5; 7 bases are shared with TRBD1. The CDR3 covers 14 residues. CDR1 and CDR2 (germline): SGHAT, FQNNGV. Trimming took 5 bases from V and 6 from J; bases not matched to a gene: 7. CDR3 in DNA: TGTGCCAGCAGCCCTGGGACAGTGGTTCAGCCCCAGCATTTT. Protein product: CASSPGTVVQPQHF.

The sample holds a few counts of this clonotype. The chain joins TRBV5-1 to TRBJ2-1, with a tentative D call TRBD2 (5 bases). CDR3 size: 14 residues. Germline CDR1 reads SGHRS; CDR2 reads YFSETQ. Trimming cost V 5 bases and J 5 bases, with 14 bases left between them. DNA for the CDR3: TGCGCCAGCAGAAGATCGAGGGCGAACAATGAGCAGTTCTTC. Translating gives CASRRSRANNEQFF.

The gene calls are TRBV2 and TRBJ2-5, with 8 bases aligning to TRBD2. This CDR3 has 14 amino acids. V was pared by 6 bases and J by 5 bases, with 8 bases of the junction left unmatched. In germline, CDR1 is SNHLY, CDR2 FYNNEI. The CDR3 region has the DNA TGTGCCAGCAGGAGGGACGGGAGGGGGGAGACCCAGTACTTC. The encoded protein is CASRRDGRGETQYF.

This chain connects TRBV20-1 to TRBJ2-7, with D unresolved. The CDR3 extends over 14 amino acids. Trimming shortened V by 2 bases and J by 2 bases, and 13 bases separated the two germline ends. CDR1 is DFQATT and CDR2 is SNEGSKA in the germline V gene (reference sequence). CDR3 region: CSARPRAAPYEQYF. CDR3 nucleotides: TGCAGTGCTAGACCCCGAGCAGCACCCTACGAGCAGTACTTC.

This clonotype came up once. The chain employs TRBV11-2 and TRBJ2-7, with 7 bases that match TRBD2. Germline loops: CDR1 SGHAT, CDR2 FQNNGV. The CDR3 extends over 17 amino acids. V shed 1 base and J 1 base; nucleotides not matched to a gene: 10. The CDR3 DNA reads TGTGCCAGCAGCTTAGTCCCTAGCGGAGGTACTTCCTACGAGCAGTACTTC. Translation gives CASSLVPSGGTSYEQYF.

This clonotype came up a few times. The V and J genes are TRBV10-1 and TRBJ2-2; D unresolved. The length of the CDR3 is 13 residues. V was trimmed by 6 bases and J by 3 bases, leaving 8 bases between them. Germline assignment: CDR1 WNHNN and CDR2 SYGVQD (reference sequence). CDR3 DNA: TGCGCCAGCAGCCGCGACCACACCGGGGAGCTGTTTTTT. Translation: CASSRDHTGELFF.

At least ten counts were recorded for this clonotype. The chain is built from TRBV27 and TRBJ2-7; the match to TRBD1 covers 8 bases. The V gene end was trimmed by 5 bases and the J gene end by 6 bases; junction bases not matched to a gene: 9. The CDR3 has 14 residues. Germline loops: CDR1 MNHEY, CDR2 SMNVEV (reference sequence). The CDR3 sequence is CASSRTGTYGEQYF. DNA for the CDR3: TGTGCCAGCAGTAGGACAGGGACATACGGCGAGCAGTACTTC.

This clonotype has a count of ten or more. The chain links TRBV6-5 to TRBJ1-5, with D possibly being TRBD1 (6 bases). This CDR3 is built from 13 residues. Trimming stripped 5 bases from V and 6 bases from J, with 11 bases between. Germline values: CDR1 MNHEY, CDR2 SVGAGI. In nucleotides, the CDR3 is TGTGCCAGCAGTACAGGGATTTCTCAGCCCCAGCATTTT. This gives the protein CASSTGISQPQHF.

As concerns this clonotype: At one end the junction does not follow the germline gene, possibly because of a read error. The chain employs TRBV12-3 or TRBV12-4 and TRBJ1-6; D uncertain. The CDR3 runs 15 residues. Here the CDR3 reads CGSSLAREYNSPLHF. The CDR3 DNA reads TGTGGCAGCAGTTTGGCGCGGGAGTATAATTCACCCCTCCACTTT.

The rearrangement joins TRBV18 to TRBJ1-4; 10 bases align to TRBD1. With V trimmed by 6 bases and J by 13 bases, 8 bases remained unmatched. Germline loops: CDR1 KGHSH, CDR2 LQKENI. This CDR3 is built from 13 residues. The chain's CDR3 is CASSVGQGPGLFF. The CDR3 nucleotides are TGTGCCAGCTCTGTGGGACAGGGGCCAGGACTGTTTTTT.

This clonotype was counted a single time. Germline and junction disagree at one end, which may indicate a read error. The chain links TRBV30 to TRBJ2-5; D gene ambiguous. The CDR3 has 13 residues. CDR1 is GTSNPN and CDR2 is SVGIG in the germline V gene (reference sequence). CDR3 in DNA: TGTGTCTGGAGTGTAAGCAGTCAAGAGACCCGGTACTTC. It translates to CVWSVSSQETRYF.

The rearrangement links TRBV6-1 to TRBJ1-1; D is unresolved. The V end was cut by 5 bases, the J end by 0 bases, with 13 bases between. The CDR3 length is 15 residues. Germline CDR1 is MNHNS and CDR2 is SASEGT. DNA of the CDR3: TGTGCCAGCAGTATATCCGGACTCTTGAACACTGAAGCTTTCTTT. This encodes CASSISGLLNTEAFF.